This T cell receptor (beta chain) emerged from a study of tumor-infiltrating lymphocytes in primary liver carcinoma. Study overall: The study obtained roughly 3.5 to 7.5 million productive TCRbeta reads per sample, similar across tissue types.

The CDR3 covers 15 residues. Trimming at V came to 0 bases and at J to 6 bases, leaving 3 bases not matched to a gene. Starting material of 500 to 600 ng total RNA yielded TCR beta cDNA via a constant-region primer. For TCR beta, libraries were produced by three nested multiplex PCR rounds using slightly modified ARM-PCR. Amplification in the first two PCR rounds was performed using TRBV1-TRBV30 forward primers and a C-beta reverse primer for 10 cycles each. TCRdb reprocessed the multiplex PCR reads with MiXCR, giving one entry per CDR3 protein. The sample has 250,000 to 350,000 distinct CDR3 sequences, roughly 60% seen once. Blood RNA originated from unsorted whole blood, with germline DNA additionally extracted. Findings and caveats of the study: Tumor-adjacent and tumor-blood pairs shared a smaller degree of overlap than tumor region pairs. Blood had a significantly lower top-250-clone fraction than tumors did (p = 0.039).

A word on this clonotype: The antigen is unknown.

The clonotype was recovered from a woman aged 30 to 39 with primary liver carcinoma and hepatitis B virus infection. The sequencing input was peripheral blood. The chain joins TRBV12-3 or TRBV12-4 to TRBJ2-7; TRBD2 aligns across 12 bases. Here the CDR3 DNA reads TGTGCCAGCAGTTTAGCCGGGACTAGCGGGCTCGAGCAGTACTTC. Translated: CASSLAGTSGLEQYF.